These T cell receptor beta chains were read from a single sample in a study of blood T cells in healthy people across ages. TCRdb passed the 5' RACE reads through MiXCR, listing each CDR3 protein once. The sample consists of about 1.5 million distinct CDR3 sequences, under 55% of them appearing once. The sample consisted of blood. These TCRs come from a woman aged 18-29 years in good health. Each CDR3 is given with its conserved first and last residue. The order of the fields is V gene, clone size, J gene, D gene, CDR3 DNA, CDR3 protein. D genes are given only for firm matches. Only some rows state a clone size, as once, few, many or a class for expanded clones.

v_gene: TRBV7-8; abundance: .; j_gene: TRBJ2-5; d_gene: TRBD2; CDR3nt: TGTGCCAGCAGCTTAGTGTCGACTAGCGGGAAACCTAATGAGCAGTACTTC; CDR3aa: CASSLVSTSGKPNEQYF
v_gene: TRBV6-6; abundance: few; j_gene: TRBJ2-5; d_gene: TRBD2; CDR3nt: TGTGCCAGCCAAACAGCGGGGGGCCAAGAGACCCAGTACTTC; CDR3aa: CASQTAGGQETQYF
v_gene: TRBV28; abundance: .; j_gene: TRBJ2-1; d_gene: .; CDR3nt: TGTGCCAGCAGCCAACCCAGCGAGCAGTTCTTC; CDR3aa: CASSQPSEQFF
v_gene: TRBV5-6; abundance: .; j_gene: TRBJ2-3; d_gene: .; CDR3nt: TGTGCCAGCAGCTTGGCTCAGACTACCCAAAACACAGATACGCAGTATTTT; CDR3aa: CASSLAQTTQNTDTQYF
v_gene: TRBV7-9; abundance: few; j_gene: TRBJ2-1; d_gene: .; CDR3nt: TGTGCCAGCAGCTTCCCTCTAGATAGGCAGTTCTTC; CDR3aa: CASSFPLDRQFF
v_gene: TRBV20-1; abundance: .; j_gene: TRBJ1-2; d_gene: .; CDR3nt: TGCAGTGCTAGAAGTGGGACATTTTATGGCTACACCTTC; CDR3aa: CSARSGTFYGYTF
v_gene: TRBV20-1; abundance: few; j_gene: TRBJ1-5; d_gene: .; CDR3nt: TGCAGTGCTAACGGGCCCCCCGGGAATCAGCCCCAGCATTTT; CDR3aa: CSANGPPGNQPQHF
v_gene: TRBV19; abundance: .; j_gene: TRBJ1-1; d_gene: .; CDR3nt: TGTGCCAGTACCCCTAACTGGGAGTTAGCAGAAGCTTTCTTT; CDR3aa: CASTPNWELAEAFF
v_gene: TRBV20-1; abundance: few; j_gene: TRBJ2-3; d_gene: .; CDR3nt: TGCAGTGCTAGTATGGCTATAATGGTAGATACGCAGTATTTT; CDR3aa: CSASMAIMVDTQYF
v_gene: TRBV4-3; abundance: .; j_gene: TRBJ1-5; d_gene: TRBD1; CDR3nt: TGCGCCAGCGGCCAAGGAACCGACAGGGACGGTCAGCCCCAGCATTTT; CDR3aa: CASGQGTDRDGQPQHF
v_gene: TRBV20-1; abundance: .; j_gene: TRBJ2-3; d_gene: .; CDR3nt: TGCAGTGCTAGAGATCGGTTAGCCTATCGCGCAGATACGCAGTATTTT; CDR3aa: CSARDRLAYRADTQYF
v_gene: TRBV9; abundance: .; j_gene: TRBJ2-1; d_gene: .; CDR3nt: TGTGCCAGCAGCAAAAATCAGGGTTATGAGCAGTTCTTC; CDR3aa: CASSKNQGYEQFF
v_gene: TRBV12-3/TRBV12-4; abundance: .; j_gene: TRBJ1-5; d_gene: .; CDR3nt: TGTGCCAGCAGGCTGGGACCTCATAGCAATCAGCCCCAGCATTTT; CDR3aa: CASRLGPHSNQPQHF
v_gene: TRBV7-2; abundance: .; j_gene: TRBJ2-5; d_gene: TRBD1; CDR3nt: TGTGCCAGCAGCTCTGCGACAGGGTTTGGGGAGCAGTACTTC; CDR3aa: CASSSATGFGEQYF
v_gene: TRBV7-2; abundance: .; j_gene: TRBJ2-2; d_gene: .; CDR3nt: TGTGCCAGCAGCTTAGGGTTCCAGCGGGTGAACACCGGGGAGCTGTTTTTT; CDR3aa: CASSLGFQRVNTGELFF
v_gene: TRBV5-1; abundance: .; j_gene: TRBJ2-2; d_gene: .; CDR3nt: TGCGCCAGCAGTCCACAGGGAGACACCGGGGAGCTGTTTTTT; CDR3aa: CASSPQGDTGELFF
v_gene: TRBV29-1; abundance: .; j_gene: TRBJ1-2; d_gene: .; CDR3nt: TGCAGCGTTGAAGGGCAGCTCTATGGCTACACCTTC; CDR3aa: CSVEGQLYGYTF